Sequencing of this T cell receptor (beta chain) was carried out in a study of T cell responses to AZD1222 COVID-19 vaccine. Points from the study as a whole: Without day 14 samples, only post-peak T cell repertoires were studied. White British donors predominated, females outnumbered males, and clonal diversity was possibly underestimated.

Produced via immunoSEQ multiplex PCR; TCRdb's table is partial and in-frame only. The data contain 45,000 to 55,000 clones, around 85% of them seen just once; the ten biggest clones take up approximately 22%. In the case of this clone: Its antigen is undetermined.

This CDR3 is built from 13 residues. The V end lost 3 bases, the J end lost 6 bases, and 12 bases lay between the germline ends. Per germline, CDR1 SGHAT and CDR2 FQNNGV. Sequencing was performed on peripheral blood, taken on day 0 of MenACWY control vaccination. This clonotype originated in an adult in good health. V is TRBV11-2 and J is TRBJ2-7, with D tentatively TRBD2 (6 bases). Here the CDR3 reads CASSFDQGGEQYV. CDR3 DNA: TGTGCCAGCAGCTTCGACCAGGGAGGCGAGCAGTACGTC.